This TCR beta chain was retrieved from a study of cytomegalovirus exposure and HLA in healthy donors. Study-wide findings and caveats: Sequencing probably produced one cluster of sequence variants that were highly shared. Associated with cytomegalovirus, according to the listing, were 150 to 200 TCR beta chains.

Of note for this clone: Its antigen remains unidentified.

The CDR3 contains 15 residues. CDR1 and CDR2 from the germline V gene are LNHDA and SQIVND (reference sequence). Between the trimmed V and J ends, which lost 6 bases and 0 bases, there was a span of 9 bases. The PCR used 60 Vbeta and 13 Jbeta primers. Profiling relied on immunoSEQ multiplex PCR, and the TCRdb table lists in-frame clones only, not all of them. In the table there are some 160,000 clones, 60% to 85% of which are singletons. At collection, donors were nominally healthy, but unrecorded immune exposures were probable. The sample comprised PBMCs. This TCR came from a woman aged 40 to 55 in good health and CMV-seropositive. This chain connects TRBV19 to TRBJ2-6; D is unresolved. The chain's CDR3 is CASRVPGSGANVLTF. CDR3 DNA: TGTGCCAGTAGAGTGCCAGGCTCTGGGGCCAACGTCCTGACTTTC.